Below, 25 T cell receptor beta chains from the same sample are listed, as sequenced in a study of cytomegalovirus exposure and HLA in healthy donors. Sequencing used immunoSEQ multiplex PCR; TCRdb keeps in-frame clones, though not all of them. The table shows fewer than 200,000 clones, with nearly 90% occurring only once. Sequences were obtained from PBMCs. These receptors all stem from a woman between 18 and 29 years old in good health and CMV-seropositive.

The gene calls are TRBV19 and TRBJ1-2; TRBD1 is a possible D gene (5 bases). V was shortened by 3 bases and J by 5 bases, with 10 bases between the two germline ends. Germline-derived CDR1 and CDR2 are LNHDA and SQIVND (reference sequence). This CDR3 has 13 residues. CDR3 in amino acids: CASSMNDRYGYTF. The CDR3 region has the DNA TGTGCCAGTAGTATGAATGACAGATATGGCTACACCTTC.

V usage is TRBV7-9 and J usage is TRBJ1-4; a possible D gene is TRBD1 (6 bases). V lost 0 bases, J lost 5 bases, and 10 bases lay in between. This CDR3 has 15 amino acids. CDR1 is SEHNR, CDR2 FQNEAQ, per germline (reference sequence). The chain's CDR3 is CASSLAKGHNEKLFF. CDR3 sequence (DNA): TGTGCCAGCAGCTTAGCCAAGGGACACAATGAAAAACTGTTTTTT.

The rearrangement links TRBV6-1 to TRBJ1-3; tentative D call: TRBD1 (5 bases). The germline V gene has CDR1 MNHNS and CDR2 SASEGT. Trimming stripped 2 bases from V and 8 bases from J, with 13 bases between. The CDR3 runs 14 residues. This CDR3 is CASSEWGRTDTIYF. DNA for the CDR3: TGTGCCAGCAGTGAATGGGGGAGGACGGACACCATATATTTT.

The V gene is TRBV2, the J gene TRBJ2-7, with D maybe TRBD1 (6 bases). The CDR3 has 13 amino acids. V gave up 6 bases and J gave up 6 bases, with 15 bases separating them. Germline V CDR1 and CDR2: SNHLY, FYNNEI. The CDR3 sequence is CASRSGTLGEQYF. The CDR3 region has the DNA TGTGCCAGCAGATCCGGGACACTTGGCGAGCAGTACTTC.

This chain joins TRBV2 and TRBJ1-1; no clear D gene. Germline CDR1 is SNHLY and CDR2 is FYNNEI. The CDR3 has 13 amino acids. Trimming removed 7 bases from V and 0 bases from J, with 9 bases in between. CDR3 in amino acids: CASTAEMNTEAFF. In nucleotides, the CDR3 is TGTGCCAGCACGGCGGAGATGAACACTGAAGCTTTCTTT.

The V gene is TRBV4-1, the J gene TRBJ1-1, with TRBD1 as a possible D gene (6 bases). CDR3 length: 21 residues. The V gene's germline CDR1 is MGHRA and CDR2 YSYEKL. V gave up 0 bases and J gave up 4 bases, with 30 bases separating them. The CDR3 here is CASSQDPGDVFAGNHGTEAFF. CDR3 nucleotide sequence: TGCGCCAGCAGCCAAGATCCAGGGGACGTGTTTGCAGGGAATCATGGCACTGAAGCTTTCTTT.

The V call is TRBV7-3, the J call TRBJ2-1; possible D gene TRBD1, 6 bases. Germline V gene data show CDR1 as SGHTA and CDR2 as FQGTGA. The V end lost 3 bases, the J end lost 8 bases, and 14 bases lay between the germline ends. This CDR3 spans 14 amino acids. In nucleotides, the CDR3 is TGTGCCAGCAGCTTGTACACAGGGCGTGATGAGCAGTTCTTC. Protein: CASSLYTGRDEQFF.

This chain joins TRBV27 and TRBJ1-2; 10 bases line up with TRBD1. Germline V lookup: CDR1 MNHEY, CDR2 SMNVEV (reference sequence). The junction had 12 bases not matched to a gene; V was cut back by 5 bases and J by 6 bases. This CDR3 has 16 residues. CDR3 DNA sequence: TGTGCCAGCAGTCCTTCGGAGGGACAGGGGATCAATGGCTACACCTTC. It encodes CASSPSEGQGINGYTF.

This chain connects TRBV5-1 to TRBJ1-1; the match to TRBD1 covers 7 bases. The ends lost 0 bases at V and 5 bases at J; junction bases unmatched: 7. Germline V lookup: CDR1 SGHRS, CDR2 YFSETQ. The CDR3 sequence is 15 residues long. The CDR3 DNA reads TGCGCCAGCAGCTTGGACAGGGGATCGAGGACTGAAGCTTTCTTT. It translates to CASSLDRGSRTEAFF.

V gene TRBV5-1 combines with J gene TRBJ2-1; 9 nucleotides align to TRBD1. Per the germline V gene, CDR1 is SGHRS and CDR2 is YFSETQ. The CDR3 runs 15 residues. V gave up 4 bases and J gave up 5 bases; unmatched junction bases: 7. CDR3 loop: CASSPGQGLNNEQFF. The CDR3 DNA is TGCGCCAGCAGCCCGGGACAGGGATTAAACAATGAGCAGTTCTTC. Complete variable domain (other parts from reference TRBV5-1 and TRBJ2-1): KAGVTQTPRYLIKTRGQQVTLSCSPISGHRSVSWYQQTPGQGLQFLFEYFSETQRNKGNFPGRFSGRQFSNSRSEMNVSTLELGDSALYLCASSPGQGLNNEQFFGPGTRLTVL.

The V and J genes are TRBV15 and TRBJ1-1; D gene unclear. The CDR3 has 15 residues. Germline V gene sequence: CDR1 LNHNV, CDR2 YYDKDF (reference sequence). With 0 bases removed from V and 0 bases from J, the gap between germline ends came to 8 bases. The CDR3: CATSRELRLNTEAFF. For the CDR3, the DNA is TGTGCCACCAGCAGAGAACTGAGGCTGAACACTGAAGCTTTCTTT.

The rearrangement links TRBV18 to TRBJ2-5; 7 positions agree with TRBD2. V was clipped by 1 base and J by 4 bases; unmatched bases: 12. Germline CDR1 reads KGHSH; CDR2 reads LQKENI. This CDR3 spans 17 amino acids. In DNA form, the CDR3 reads TGTGCCAGCTCACCACTCGAACTAGCGAGGGGAGGAGAGACCCAGTACTTC. Translation gives CASSPLELARGGETQYF.

This clone was observed a handful of times. V is TRBV7-9 and J is TRBJ2-7; 8 bases match TRBD2. The CDR3 totals 14 residues. The trim removed 4 bases at V and 5 bases at J, leaving 7 bases unmatched. Germline V gives CDR1 SEHNR, CDR2 FQNEAQ (reference sequence). The CDR3, as DNA: TGTGCCAGCAGCTGGTCGGGACTAGGCGACGAGCAGTACTTC. It is translated as CASSWSGLGDEQYF.

This clone was detected a few times. The rearrangement uses TRBV5-1 and TRBJ2-1; no definite D call. Germline loops: CDR1 SGHRS, CDR2 YFSETQ. The CDR3 totals 12 residues. Trimming shortened V by 2 bases and J by 10 bases, and 10 bases separated the two germline ends. The CDR3 DNA follows: TGCGCCAGCAGCTTACCGTCTGCGGAGCAGTTCTTC. Translating gives CASSLPSAEQFF.

The rearrangement links TRBV7-3 to TRBJ1-1; TRBD1 matches at 8 bases. V dropped 5 bases and J dropped 4; count of bases not matched to a gene: 18. Germline CDR1 reads SGHTA; CDR2 reads FQGTGA. The CDR3 extends over 18 amino acids. In nucleotides, the CDR3 is TGTGCCAGCAGCCCCAAAAATACGGACAGGGAAACGGGCACTGAAGCTTTCTTT. As protein: CASSPKNTDRETGTEAFF. The complete variable domain, with remaining parts taken from reference TRBV7-3 and TRBJ1-1, reads GAGVSQTPSNKVTEKGKYVELRCDPISGHTALYWYRQSLGQGPEFLIYFQGTGAADDSGLPNDRFFAVRPEGSVSTLKIQRTERGDSAVYLCASSPKNTDRETGTEAFFGQGTRLTVV.

The chain recombines TRBV11-2 with TRBJ1-1, with 8 bases identical to TRBD1. Germline V gene data show CDR1 as SGHAT and CDR2 as FQNNGV. CDR3 length: 15 residues. V lost 5 bases to trimming and J lost 5 bases; unmatched junction nucleotides: 10. The CDR3 nucleotides read TGTGCCAGCAGCCACCTGACAGGGGAAGGAACTGAAGCTTTCTTT. It translates to CASSHLTGEGTEAFF.

This clone was seen once. The chain recombines TRBV4-1 with TRBJ1-3; D not resolved. V was shortened by 1 base and J by 7 bases, with 8 bases between the two germline ends. Germline CDR1 MGHRA, CDR2 YSYEKL. This CDR3 comprises 13 residues. The CDR3 sequence: CASSQVSRNTIYF. The CDR3 DNA is TGCGCCAGCAGCCAAGTGAGTCGTAACACCATATATTTT.

This chain joins TRBV11-2 and TRBJ2-3; D is uncertain. The ends were cut back, 1 base at V and 5 bases at J, with 4 bases in the middle. The CDR3 is 12 residues long. Germline loops: CDR1 SGHAT, CDR2 FQNNGV. The CDR3 loop is CASSLVRDTQYF. In DNA, the CDR3 is TGTGCCAGCAGCTTAGTCAGAGATACGCAGTATTTT. The complete variable domain, with remaining parts taken from reference TRBV11-2 and TRBJ2-3, reads EAGVAQSPRYKIIEKRQSVAFWCNPISGHATLYWYQQILGQGPKLLIQFQNNGVVDDSQLPKDRFSAERLKGVDSTLKIQPAKLEDSAVYLCASSLVRDTQYFGPGTRLTVL.

The CDR3 region is CASSPLAGHNNEQFF. DNA for the CDR3: TGCGCCAGCAGCCCCCTAGCGGGACATAACAATGAGCAGTTCTTC. The chain carries TRBV5-1 and TRBJ2-1; 9 bases are shared with TRBD2. Germline CDR1 reads SGHRS; CDR2 reads YFSETQ. The CDR3 runs 15 residues. Trimming took 4 bases from V and 5 from J; bases not matched to a gene: 7.

This clone was picked up one time. This chain connects TRBV14 to TRBJ2-1, with TRBD2 matching 10 bases. Trimming at V came to 3 bases and at J to 8 bases, leaving 16 bases not matched to a gene. In germline, CDR1 is SGHDN, CDR2 FVKESK. This CDR3 comprises 18 residues. The CDR3 region has the DNA TGTGCCAGCAGCCACTGGAAGGGGAGCGGGAGGGCCGGGGATGAGCAGTTCTTC. Protein product: CASSHWKGSGRAGDEQFF.

The chain combines TRBV10-3 with TRBJ2-5; weak D call: TRBD2 (6 bases). The CDR3 is 11 amino acids. V gave up 10 bases and J gave up 5 bases, with 11 bases separating them. Germline V gene lookup returns CDR1 ENHRY and CDR2 SYGVKD. Here the CDR3 DNA reads TGTGCCACCTTAGGGAGGGAGACCCAGTACTTC. Translated: CATLGRETQYF.

The chain carries TRBV28 and TRBJ2-2; 10 nucleotides align to TRBD1. The V gene's germline CDR1 is MDHEN and CDR2 SYDVKM. CDR3 length: 13 residues. V lost 11 bases and J lost 4; bases outside the gene matches: 4. The CDR3 here is CAGGTGATGELFF. In DNA form, the CDR3 reads TGTGCCGGCGGGACAGGGGCCACCGGGGAGCTGTTTTTT.

The sample holds a few counts of this clone. The chain couples TRBV6-5 to TRBJ2-3; 8 bases align to TRBD1. CDR3 length: 16 residues. V shed 0 bases and J 0 bases; nucleotides not matched to a gene: 2. Germline lookup yields CDR1 MNHEY and CDR2 SVGAGI. The CDR3 protein is CASSYSWTGSTDTQYF. The CDR3 DNA is TGTGCCAGCAGTTACTCCTGGACAGGGAGCACAGATACGCAGTATTTT.

The chain carries TRBV5-1 and TRBJ2-2; D gene uncertain. This CDR3 is 16 amino acids long. CDR1 and CDR2 from the germline V gene are SGHRS and YFSETQ. The germline V and J ends were trimmed by 0 bases and 6 bases, with 15 bases remaining between them. DNA for the CDR3: TGCGCCAGCAGCTTGGTACCCTCCCGAGGTTCCGGGGAGCTGTTTTTT. This sequence encodes CASSLVPSRGSGELFF.

This clone was counted once. The V call is TRBV30, the J call TRBJ1-1; D gene uncertain. The CDR3 length is 14 residues. V dropped 0 bases and J dropped 1 base, with 9 bases sitting between them. Germline values: CDR1 GTSNPN, CDR2 SVGIG (reference sequence). The CDR3 nucleotides read TGTGCCTGGAGTGTAGTACCGGGGAACACTGAAGCTTTCTTT. This gives the protein CAWSVVPGNTEAFF.